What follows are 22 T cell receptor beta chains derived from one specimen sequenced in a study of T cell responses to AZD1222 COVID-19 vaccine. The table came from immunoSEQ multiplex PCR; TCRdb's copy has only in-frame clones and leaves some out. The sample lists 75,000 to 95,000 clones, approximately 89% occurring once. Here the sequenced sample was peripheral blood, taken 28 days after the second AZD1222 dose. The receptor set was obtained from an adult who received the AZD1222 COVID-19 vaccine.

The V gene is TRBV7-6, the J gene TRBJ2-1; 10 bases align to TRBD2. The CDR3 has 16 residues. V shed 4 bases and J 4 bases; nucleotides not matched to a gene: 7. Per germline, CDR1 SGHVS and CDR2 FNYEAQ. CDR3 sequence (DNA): TGTGCCAGCAGCTCGAGTCCTAGCGGGGGTTACAATGAGCAGTTCTTC. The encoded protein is CASSSSPSGGYNEQFF.

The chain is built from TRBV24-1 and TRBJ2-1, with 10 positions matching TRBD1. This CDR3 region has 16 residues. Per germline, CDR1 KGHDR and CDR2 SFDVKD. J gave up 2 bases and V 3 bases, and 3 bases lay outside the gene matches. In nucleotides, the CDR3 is TGTGCCACCAGTGATCCCGGGACAGGGGCCTACAATGAGCAGTTCTTC. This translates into CATSDPGTGAYNEQFF.

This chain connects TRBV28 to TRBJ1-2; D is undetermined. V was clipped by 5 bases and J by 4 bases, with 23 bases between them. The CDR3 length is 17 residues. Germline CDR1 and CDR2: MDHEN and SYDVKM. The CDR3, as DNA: TGTGCCAGCAGTACCACGATTTTGAGGAAGATTAGCTATGGCTACACCTTC. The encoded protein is CASSTTILRKISYGYTF.

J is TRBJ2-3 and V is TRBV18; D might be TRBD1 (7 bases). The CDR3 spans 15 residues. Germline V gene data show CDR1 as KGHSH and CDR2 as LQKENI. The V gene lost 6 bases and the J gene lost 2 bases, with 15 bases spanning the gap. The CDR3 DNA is TGTGCCAGCTCGGGAGGACAGGTTATCACAGATACGCAGTATTTT. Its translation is CASSGGQVITDTQYF.

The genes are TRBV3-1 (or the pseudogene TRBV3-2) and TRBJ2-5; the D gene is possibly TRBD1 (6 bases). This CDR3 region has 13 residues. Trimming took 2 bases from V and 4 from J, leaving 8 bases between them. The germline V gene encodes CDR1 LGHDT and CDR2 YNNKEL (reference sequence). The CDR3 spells CASSQSGVETQYF. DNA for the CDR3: TGTGCCAGCAGCCAATCAGGGGTAGAGACCCAGTACTTC.

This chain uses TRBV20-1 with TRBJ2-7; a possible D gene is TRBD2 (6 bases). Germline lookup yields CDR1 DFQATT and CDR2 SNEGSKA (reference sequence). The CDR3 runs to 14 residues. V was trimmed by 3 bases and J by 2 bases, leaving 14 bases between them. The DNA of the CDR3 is TGCAGTGCTAGTGGGTTAGCTAGCGCCTACGAGCAGTACTTC. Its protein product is CSASGLASAYEQYF.

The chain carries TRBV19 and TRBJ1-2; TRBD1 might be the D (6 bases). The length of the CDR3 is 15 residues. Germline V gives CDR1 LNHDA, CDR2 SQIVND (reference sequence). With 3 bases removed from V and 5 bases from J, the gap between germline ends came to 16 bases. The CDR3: CASSIGQTSWYGYTF. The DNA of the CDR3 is TGTGCCAGTAGTATCGGACAGACCTCCTGGTATGGCTACACCTTC.

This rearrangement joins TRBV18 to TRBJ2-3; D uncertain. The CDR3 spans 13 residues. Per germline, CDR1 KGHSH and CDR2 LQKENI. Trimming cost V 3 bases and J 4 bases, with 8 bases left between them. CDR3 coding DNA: TGTGCCAGCTCACCCCCTAGGCCAGATACGCAGTATTTT. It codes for CASSPPRPDTQYF.

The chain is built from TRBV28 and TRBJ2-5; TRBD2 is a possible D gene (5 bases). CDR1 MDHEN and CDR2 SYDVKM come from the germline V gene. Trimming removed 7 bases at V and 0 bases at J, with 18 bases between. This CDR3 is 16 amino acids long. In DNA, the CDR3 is TGTGCCAGCACCCATCTTAGTTACGGGGACCAAGAGACCCAGTACTTC. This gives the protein CASTHLSYGDQETQYF.

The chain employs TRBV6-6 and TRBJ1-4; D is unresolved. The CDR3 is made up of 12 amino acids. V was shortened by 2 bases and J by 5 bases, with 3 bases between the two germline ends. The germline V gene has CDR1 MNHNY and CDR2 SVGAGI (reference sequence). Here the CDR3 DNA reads TGTGCCAGCAGTTACCCGAATGAAAAACTGTTTTTT. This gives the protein CASSYPNEKLFF.

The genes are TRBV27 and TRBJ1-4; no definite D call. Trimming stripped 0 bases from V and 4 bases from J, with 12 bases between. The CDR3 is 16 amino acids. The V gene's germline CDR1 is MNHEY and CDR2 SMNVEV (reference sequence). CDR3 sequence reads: CASSLSSRTRNEKLFF. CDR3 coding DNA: TGTGCCAGCAGTTTATCTAGTAGGACTCGTAATGAAAAACTGTTTTTT.

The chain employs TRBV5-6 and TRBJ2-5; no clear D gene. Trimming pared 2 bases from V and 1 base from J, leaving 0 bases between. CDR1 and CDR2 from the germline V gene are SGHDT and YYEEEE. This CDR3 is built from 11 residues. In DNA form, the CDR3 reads TGTGCCAGCAGCTTCCAAGAGACCCAGTACTTC. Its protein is CASSFQETQYF.

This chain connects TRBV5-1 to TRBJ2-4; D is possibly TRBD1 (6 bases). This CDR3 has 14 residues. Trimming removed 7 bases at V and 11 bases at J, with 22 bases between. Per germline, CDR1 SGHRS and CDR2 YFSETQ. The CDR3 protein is CASGETGPRGVQYF. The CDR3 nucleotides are TGCGCCAGCGGCGAGACAGGCCCAAGGGGTGTTCAGTACTTC.

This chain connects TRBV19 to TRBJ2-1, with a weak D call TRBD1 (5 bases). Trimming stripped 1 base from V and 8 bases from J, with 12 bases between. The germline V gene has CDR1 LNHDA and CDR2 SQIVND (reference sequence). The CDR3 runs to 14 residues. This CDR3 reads CASSIGSVGDEQFF. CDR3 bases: TGTGCCAGTAGTATAGGATCAGTAGGGGATGAGCAGTTCTTC.

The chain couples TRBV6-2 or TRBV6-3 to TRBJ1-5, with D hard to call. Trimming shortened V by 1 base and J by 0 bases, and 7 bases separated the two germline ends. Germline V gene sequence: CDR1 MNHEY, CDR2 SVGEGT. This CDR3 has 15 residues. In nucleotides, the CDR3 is TGTGCCAGCAGTTACTTCGTGTATAGCAATCAGCCCCAGCATTTT. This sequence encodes CASSYFVYSNQPQHF.

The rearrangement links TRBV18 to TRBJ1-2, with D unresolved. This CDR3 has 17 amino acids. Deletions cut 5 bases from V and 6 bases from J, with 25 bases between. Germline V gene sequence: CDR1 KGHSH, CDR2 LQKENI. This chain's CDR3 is CASSYLPLSPFGDGYTF. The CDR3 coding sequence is TGTGCCAGCTCATATCTACCTTTGTCTCCCTTTGGGGATGGCTACACCTTC. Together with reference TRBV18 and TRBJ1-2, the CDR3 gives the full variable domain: NAGVMQNPRHLVRRRGQEARLRCSPMKGHSHVYWYRQLPEEGLKFMVYLQKENIIDESGMPKERFSAEFPKEGPSILRIQQVVRGDSAAYFCASSYLPLSPFGDGYTFGSGTRLTVV.

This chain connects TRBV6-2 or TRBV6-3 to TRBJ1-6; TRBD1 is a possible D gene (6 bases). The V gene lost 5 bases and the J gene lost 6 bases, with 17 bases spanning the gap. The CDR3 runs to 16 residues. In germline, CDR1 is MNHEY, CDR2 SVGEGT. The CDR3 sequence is CASSPYTGLSNSPLHF. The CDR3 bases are TGTGCCAGCAGTCCGTACACAGGGCTCTCTAATTCACCCCTCCACTTT.

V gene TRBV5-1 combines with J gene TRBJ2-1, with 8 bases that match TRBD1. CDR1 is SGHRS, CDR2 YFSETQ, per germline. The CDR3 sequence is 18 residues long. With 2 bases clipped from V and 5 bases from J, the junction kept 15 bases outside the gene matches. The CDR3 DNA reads TGCGCCAGCAGCTTCAACTTTAGGGTAGGGGGACAGGACAATGAGCAGTTCTTC. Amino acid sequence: CASSFNFRVGGQDNEQFF.

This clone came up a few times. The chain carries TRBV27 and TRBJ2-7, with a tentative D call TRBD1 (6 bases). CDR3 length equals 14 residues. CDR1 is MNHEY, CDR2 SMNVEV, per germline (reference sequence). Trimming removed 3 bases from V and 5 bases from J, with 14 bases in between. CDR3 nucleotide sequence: TGTGCCAGCAGTTTCGCAGGGGCTGTCCACGAGCAGTACTTC. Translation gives CASSFAGAVHEQYF.

CDR3 loop: CASSVGTSQGGDEQFF. The CDR3, as DNA: TGTGCCAGCAGCGTAGGGACTTCCCAGGGGGGAGATGAGCAGTTCTTC. The chain employs TRBV9 and TRBJ2-1; D is perhaps TRBD1 (7 bases). The germline V gene has CDR1 SGDLS and CDR2 YYNGEE. This CDR3 comprises 16 residues. Between the trimmed V and J ends, which lost 0 bases and 8 bases, there was a span of 18 bases.

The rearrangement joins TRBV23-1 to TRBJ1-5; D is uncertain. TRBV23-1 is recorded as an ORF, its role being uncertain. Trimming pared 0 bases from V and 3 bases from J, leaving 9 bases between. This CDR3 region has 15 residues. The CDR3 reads CASSQSGQDNQPQHF. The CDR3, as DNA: TGCGCCAGCAGTCAATCGGGCCAGGACAATCAGCCCCAGCATTTT.

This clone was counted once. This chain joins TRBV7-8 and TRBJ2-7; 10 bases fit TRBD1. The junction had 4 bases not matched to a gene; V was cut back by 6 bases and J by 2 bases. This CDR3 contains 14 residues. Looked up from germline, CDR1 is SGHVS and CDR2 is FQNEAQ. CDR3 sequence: CASRHDRGPYEQYV. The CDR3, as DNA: TGTGCCAGCAGACACGACAGGGGGCCCTACGAGCAGTACGTC.